Included here is one T cell receptor beta chain sequence, with context. Its antigen is unknown. The sample originates from a study of T cell repertoires in cytomegalovirus infection. Each CDR3 protein gets one entry after TCRdb re-called the reads with MiXCR. The sample lists about a million distinct CDR3 sequences; roughly 30% were seen once. Sequenced here: cultured CD8+ T cells from PBMCs, sampled from culture after CMV antigen stimulation. This TCR was recovered from a human donor in good health (CMV status not recorded). Some clones in this sample may be carry-over from other donors' samples.

The CDR3 loop reads CASSLGGPHNQPQHF. CDR3 in DNA: TGTGCCAGCAGTTTAGGGGGCCCCCACAATCAGCCCCAGCATTTT. This rearrangement joins TRBV12-3 or TRBV12-4 to TRBJ1-5; TRBD1 is a possible D gene (5 bases). There are 15 residues in the CDR3. With 1 base removed from V and 3 bases from J, the gap between germline ends came to 10 bases.